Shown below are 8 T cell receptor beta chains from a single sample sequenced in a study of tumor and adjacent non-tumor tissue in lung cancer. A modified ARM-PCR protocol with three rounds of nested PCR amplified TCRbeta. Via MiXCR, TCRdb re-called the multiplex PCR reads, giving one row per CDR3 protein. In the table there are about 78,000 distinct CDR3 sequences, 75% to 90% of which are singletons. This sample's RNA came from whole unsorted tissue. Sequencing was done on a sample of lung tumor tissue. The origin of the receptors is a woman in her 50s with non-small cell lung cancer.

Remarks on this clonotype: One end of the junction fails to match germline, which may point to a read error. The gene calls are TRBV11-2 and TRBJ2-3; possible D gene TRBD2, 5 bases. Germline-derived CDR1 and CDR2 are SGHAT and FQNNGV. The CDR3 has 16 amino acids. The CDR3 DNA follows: TGTGCCAGCAGCTTACGGGCTGGAGGCTCCACATATACGCACTATTTT. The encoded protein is CASSLRAGGSTYTHYF.

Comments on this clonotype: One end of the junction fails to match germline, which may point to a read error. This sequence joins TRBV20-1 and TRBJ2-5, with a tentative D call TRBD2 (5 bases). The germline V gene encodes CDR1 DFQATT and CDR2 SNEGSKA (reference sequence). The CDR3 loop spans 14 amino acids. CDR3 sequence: CSTSHQQQIETQYF. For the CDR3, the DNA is TGCAGTACTAGTCATCAACAGCAAATAGAGACCCAGTACTTC.

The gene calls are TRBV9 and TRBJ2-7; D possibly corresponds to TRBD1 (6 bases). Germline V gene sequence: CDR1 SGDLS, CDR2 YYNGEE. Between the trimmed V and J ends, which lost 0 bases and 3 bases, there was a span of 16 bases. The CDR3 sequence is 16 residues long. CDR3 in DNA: TGTGCCAGCAGCGTAGGTCTGGAACAGGGCGTCTACGAGCAGTACTTC. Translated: CASSVGLEQGVYEQYF.

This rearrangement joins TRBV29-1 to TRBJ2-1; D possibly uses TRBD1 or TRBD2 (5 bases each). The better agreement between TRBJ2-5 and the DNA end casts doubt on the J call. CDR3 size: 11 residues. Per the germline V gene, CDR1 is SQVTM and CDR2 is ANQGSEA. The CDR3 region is CSDDTRDLQYF. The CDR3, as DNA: TGCAGCGATGACACCCGGGACCTCCAGTACTTC.

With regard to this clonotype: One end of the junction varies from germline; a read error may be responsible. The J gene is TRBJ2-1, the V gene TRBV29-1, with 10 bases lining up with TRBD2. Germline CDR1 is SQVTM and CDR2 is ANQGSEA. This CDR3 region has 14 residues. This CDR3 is CSDVLAGVFNEQFF. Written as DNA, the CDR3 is TGTAGCGATGTTCTAGCGGGAGTTTTTAATGAGCAGTTCTTC.

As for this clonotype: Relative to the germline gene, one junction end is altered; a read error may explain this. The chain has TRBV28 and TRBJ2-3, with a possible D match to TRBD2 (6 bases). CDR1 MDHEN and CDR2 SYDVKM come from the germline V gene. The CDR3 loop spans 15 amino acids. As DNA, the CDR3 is TGTGCCAGCAGTTTACCTAGCGCCCTCACAGAAACGCAGTATTTC. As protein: CASSLPSALTETQYF.

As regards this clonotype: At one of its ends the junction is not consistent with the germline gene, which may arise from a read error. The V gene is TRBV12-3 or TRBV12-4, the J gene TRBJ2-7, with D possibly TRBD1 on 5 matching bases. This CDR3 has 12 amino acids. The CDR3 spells CATSRQLREQYF. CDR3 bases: TGTGCCACCAGTCGACAGCTTAGGGAGCAGTACTTC.

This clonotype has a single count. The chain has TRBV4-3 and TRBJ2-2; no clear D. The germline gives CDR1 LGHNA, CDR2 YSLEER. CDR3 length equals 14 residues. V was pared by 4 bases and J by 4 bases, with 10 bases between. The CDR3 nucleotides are TGCGCCAGCAGCCCTAGGAGAATCACCGGGGAGCTGTTTTTT. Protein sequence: CASSPRRITGELFF.